This T cell receptor (beta chain) was sequenced for a study of T cell repertoires in cytomegalovirus infection. Across the whole study: It was the public TCR beta signatures that indicated both CMV infection and matching HLA type.

Germline values: CDR1 DFQATT, CDR2 SNEGSKA (reference sequence). The CDR3 is 14 amino acids. V was clipped by 3 bases and J by 4 bases, with 12 bases between them. MiXCR, applied by TCRdb to the reads, yields one record per CDR3 protein. The table records over 150,000 distinct CDR3 sequences, 14% of them present only once. The TCR originated in a human donor in good health (CMV status not recorded). Some clones in this sample may be carry-over from other donors' samples. This chain uses TRBV20-1 with TRBJ2-2; possible D gene TRBD2, 5 bases. Sequenced material: PBMCs. Here the CDR3 reads CSARGERATGELFF. DNA for the CDR3: TGCAGTGCTAGGGGTGAGAGGGCCACCGGGGAGCTGTTTTTT.